This TCR beta chain was sequenced for a study of breast tumors, draining lymph nodes, adjacent tissues. Overall study results and limits: Luminal-like breast cancer showed significantly higher tumor–nontumor repertoire similarity than basal-like. Tumor repertoires ranked between lymph nodes and nontumor tissue in diversity, with V and J gene preferences.

A word on this clonotype: What it binds is unknown. This may arise from a read error, as a much more abundant clone is one base away.

TCRdb itself ran the multiplex PCR reads through MiXCR, one entry per CDR3 protein. Of 150,000 to 200,000 distinct CDR3 sequences detected, around 33% appear once; the ten largest clones hold 3% to 4%. Samples came from axillary lymph nodes draining the breast cancer. Germline V gene lookup returns CDR1 ENHRY and CDR2 SYGVKD. The CDR3 contains 14 residues. The genes are TRBV10-3 and TRBJ2-7, with D perhaps TRBD2 (6 bases). The sequenced sample consisted of axillary lymph node tissue. This clonotype was obtained from a female donor with breast cancer. Some clones in this sample may be carry-over from other donors' samples. CDR3 in DNA: TGTGCCAGCAGTTCCCACGGACGTAATCGGGAGCAGCACTTC. It codes for CASSSHGRNREQHF.